A selection of T cell receptor beta chains follows, all from one sample in a study of T cell clones after liver transplantation. Here immunoSEQ multiplex PCR was the method, and the copy in TCRdb shows in-frame clones only, minus some. The sample yields 45,000 to 55,000 clones, less than 85% seen once. The sample in question was CD4+ T cells from blood, obtained before liver transplant. The source of these receptors is a human donor who received a liver transplant. Both conserved end residues are part of each CDR3. Fields, in order: V gene, J gene, D gene, clone size, CDR3 protein, CDR3 DNA. D genes are given only for firm matches. Clone size, where shown, is once, few, many, or a class for clones that have expanded.

>TRBV4-3|TRBJ2-1|NA|NA
CASSPRERGDEQFF
TGCGCCAGCAGCCCCCGGGAGCGAGGCGATGAGCAGTTCTTC
>TRBV7-9|TRBJ2-3|TRBD1|NA
CASSLGTGPLSSTDTQYF
TGTGCCAGCAGCTTAGGGACAGGGCCGCTCTCTAGCACAGATACGCAGTATTTT
>TRBV15|TRBJ1-3|NA|NA
CATSRDPGYSGNTIYF
TGTGCCACCAGCAGAGATCCGGGATACTCTGGAAACACCATATATTTT
>TRBV6-5|TRBJ2-1|NA|once
CASSYSDGPYNEQFF
TGTGCCAGCAGTTACTCTGATGGTCCATACAATGAGCAGTTCTTC
>TRBV30|TRBJ1-3|NA|once
CAWSVRKPPGSLDTIYF
TGTGCCTGGAGTGTACGGAAACCCCCCGGGAGCCTGGACACCATATATTTT
>TRBV18|TRBJ1-5|TRBD1|NA
CASSTDRDQPQHF
TGTGCCAGCTCAACAGACAGGGATCAGCCCCAGCATTTT
>TRBV19|TRBJ1-1|TRBD1|NA
CASSIRGTMNTEAFF
TGTGCCAGTAGTATCAGGGGGACAATGAACACTGAAGCTTTCTTT
>TRBV4-2|TRBJ1-1|NA|NA
CASSSNRGGNTEAFF
TGTGCCAGCAGCTCAAATAGAGGGGGTAACACTGAAGCTTTCTTT
>TRBV6-5|TRBJ2-7|NA|NA
CASTTQDNHEQYF
TGTGCCAGCACCACACAGGACAACCACGAGCAGTACTTC
>TRBV27|TRBJ1-1|TRBD1|NA
CASTPLVGGVGTEAFF
TGTGCCAGCACCCCCCTGGTAGGGGGCGTGGGAACTGAAGCTTTCTTT
>TRBV18|TRBJ2-2|TRBD2|NA
CASSPTRSAGAGELFF
TGTGCCAGCTCGCCTACACGGAGCGCGGGGGCCGGGGAGCTGTTTTTT
>TRBV9|TRBJ1-2|NA|NA
CASSLNGDTSPRGYTF
TGTGCCAGCAGCCTCAATGGGGACACCTCTCCTAGAGGCTACACCTTC
>TRBV7-3|TRBJ2-1|TRBD2|NA
CASSFEGLAGEQFF
TGTGCCAGCAGCTTCGAAGGACTAGCTGGCGAGCAGTTCTTC
>TRBV5-1|TRBJ2-3|TRBD2|NA
CASSSGLDADTQYF
TGCGCCAGCAGCTCGGGACTAGACGCAGATACGCAGTATTTT
>TRBV7-3|TRBJ2-1|TRBD2|NA
CASSPQASGWNEQFF
TGTGCCAGCAGCCCCCAGGCTAGCGGTTGGAATGAGCAGTTCTTC
>TRBV15|TRBJ1-4|NA|NA
CATSRDLGGRREKLFF
TGTGCCACCAGCAGAGATTTAGGGGGAAGACGGGAAAAACTGTTTTTT
>TRBV25-1|TRBJ2-5|NA|once
CASSELAGQETQYF
TGTGCCAGCAGTGAATTGGCGGGTCAAGAGACCCAGTACTTC